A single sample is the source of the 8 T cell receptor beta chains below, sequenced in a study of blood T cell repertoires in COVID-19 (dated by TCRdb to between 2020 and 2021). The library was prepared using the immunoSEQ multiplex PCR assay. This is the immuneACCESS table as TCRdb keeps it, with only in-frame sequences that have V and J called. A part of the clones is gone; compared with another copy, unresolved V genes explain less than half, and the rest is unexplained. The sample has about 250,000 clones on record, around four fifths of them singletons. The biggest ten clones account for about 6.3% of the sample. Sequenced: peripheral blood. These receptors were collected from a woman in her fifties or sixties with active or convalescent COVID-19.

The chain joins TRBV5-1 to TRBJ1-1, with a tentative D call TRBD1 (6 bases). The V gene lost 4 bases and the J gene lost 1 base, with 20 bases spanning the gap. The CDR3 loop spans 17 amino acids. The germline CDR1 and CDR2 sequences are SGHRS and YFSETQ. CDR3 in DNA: TGCGCCAGCAGCCCCTCCGGGGGGCGCGGTTCGAACACTGAAGCTTTCTTT. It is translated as CASSPSGGRGSNTEAFF.

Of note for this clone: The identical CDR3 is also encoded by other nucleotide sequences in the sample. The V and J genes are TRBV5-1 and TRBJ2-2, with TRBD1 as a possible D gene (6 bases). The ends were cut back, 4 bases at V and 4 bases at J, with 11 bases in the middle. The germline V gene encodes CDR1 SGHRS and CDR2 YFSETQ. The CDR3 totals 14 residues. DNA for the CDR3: TGCGCCAGCAGCCCGGGACAAAGCACCGGGGAGCTGTTTTTT. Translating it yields CASSPGQSTGELFF.

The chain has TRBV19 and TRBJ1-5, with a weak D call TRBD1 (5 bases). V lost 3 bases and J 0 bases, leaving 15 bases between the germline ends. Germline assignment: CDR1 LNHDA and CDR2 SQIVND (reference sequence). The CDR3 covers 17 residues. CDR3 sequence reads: CASSIWGRVSSNQPQHF. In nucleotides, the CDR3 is TGTGCCAGTAGTATTTGGGGCAGGGTTAGTAGCAATCAGCCCCAGCATTTT.

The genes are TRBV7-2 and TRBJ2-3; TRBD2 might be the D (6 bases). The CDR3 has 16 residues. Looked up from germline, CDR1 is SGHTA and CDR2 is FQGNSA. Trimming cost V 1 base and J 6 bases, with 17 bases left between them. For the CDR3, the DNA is TGTGCCAGCAGCTTAGACCGAACTAGGGGACTGGATACGCAGTATTTT. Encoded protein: CASSLDRTRGLDTQYF.

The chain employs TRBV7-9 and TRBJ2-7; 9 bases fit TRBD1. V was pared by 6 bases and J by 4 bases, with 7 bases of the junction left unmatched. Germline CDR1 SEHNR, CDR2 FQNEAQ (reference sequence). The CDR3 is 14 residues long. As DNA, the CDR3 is TGTGCCAGCAGTTCCGGGACAGGGAGTTACGAGCAGTACGTC. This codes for CASSSGTGSYEQYV.

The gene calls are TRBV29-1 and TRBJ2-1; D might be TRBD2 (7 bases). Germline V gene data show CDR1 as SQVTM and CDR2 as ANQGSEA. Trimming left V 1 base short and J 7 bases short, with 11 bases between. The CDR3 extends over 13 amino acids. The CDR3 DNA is TGCAGCGTTGAAGTCGGGGGGCCAAATGAGCAGTTCTTC. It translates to CSVEVGGPNEQFF.

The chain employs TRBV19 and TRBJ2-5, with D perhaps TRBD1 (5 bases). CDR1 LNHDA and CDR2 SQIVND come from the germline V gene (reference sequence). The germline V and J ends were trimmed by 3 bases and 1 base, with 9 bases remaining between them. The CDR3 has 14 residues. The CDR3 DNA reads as TGTGCCAGTAGTATTCAAGGGGCCCAAGAGACCCAGTACTTC. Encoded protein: CASSIQGAQETQYF.

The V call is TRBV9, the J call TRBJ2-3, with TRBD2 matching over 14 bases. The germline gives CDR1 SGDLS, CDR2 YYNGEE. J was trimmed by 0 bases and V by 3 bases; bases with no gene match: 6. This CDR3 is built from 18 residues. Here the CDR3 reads CASSARLAGGPSTDTQYF. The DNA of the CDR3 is TGTGCCAGCAGCGCAAGACTAGCGGGGGGGCCTAGCACAGATACGCAGTATTTT. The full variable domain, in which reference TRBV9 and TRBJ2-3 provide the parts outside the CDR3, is DSGVTQTPKHLITATGQRVTLRCSPRSGDLSVYWYQQSLDQGLQFLIQYYNGEERAKGNILERFSAQQFPDLHSELNLSSLELGDSALYFCASSARLAGGPSTDTQYFGPGTRLTVL.